These 20 T cell receptor beta chains came from one sample sequenced in a study of blood T cell repertoires in COVID-19. Profiled with immunoSEQ multiplex PCR; TCRdb holds only in-frame clones, not every one. Among under 75,000 clones listed, around nine tenths were seen once. The sample comprised peripheral blood. The receptors originated from an elderly woman with active COVID-19.

The rearrangement uses TRBV6-5 and TRBJ1-2; the D is unclear. This CDR3 has 15 residues. CDR1 MNHEY and CDR2 SVGAGI come from the germline V gene. The ends were cut back, 5 bases at V and 0 bases at J, with 13 bases in the middle. The CDR3 DNA is TGTGCCAGCAGTCTTACTATCCGGACTAACTATGGCTACACCTTC. This codes for CASSLTIRTNYGYTF.

This rearrangement joins TRBV5-1 to TRBJ1-1; D remains unclear. Germline CDR1 and CDR2: SGHRS and YFSETQ. CDR3 length: 12 residues. V lost 4 bases to trimming and J lost 7 bases, with 11 bases between them. The CDR3 DNA sequence: TGCGCCAGCAGCCCGCGGGGAAATGAAGCTTTCTTT. It specifies CASSPRGNEAFF.

The V gene is TRBV30, the J gene TRBJ1-3; 7 positions match TRBD1. This CDR3 region has 15 residues. J gave up 0 bases and V 4 bases, and 6 bases lay outside the gene matches. In germline, CDR1 is GTSNPN, CDR2 SVGIG (reference sequence). The CDR3 reads CAWNGQATSGNTIYF. The CDR3 coding sequence is TGTGCCTGGAACGGACAGGCAACCTCTGGAAACACCATATATTTT.

The rearrangement links TRBV7-8 to TRBJ2-7; possibly TRBD2 for D (5 bases). The germline CDR1 and CDR2 sequences are SGHVS and FQNEAQ. The CDR3 spans 13 residues. Trimming shortened V by 5 bases and J by 9 bases, and 17 bases separated the two germline ends. In DNA form, the CDR3 reads TGTGCCAGCAGCCGGGGTGGAGGCGAAAGGCAGTACTTC. This codes for CASSRGGGERQYF.

CDR3 sequence (DNA): TGCGCCAGCAGCCTCCTAGGCTCTAGCCCCCGCACAGATACGCAGTATTTT. Protein sequence: CASSLLGSSPRTDTQYF. This sequence joins TRBV5-1 and TRBJ2-3; a weak D match, TRBD2 (5 bases). Germline values: CDR1 SGHRS, CDR2 YFSETQ. The ends were cut back, 4 bases at V and 1 base at J, with 19 bases in the middle. This CDR3 contains 17 residues.

The V gene is TRBV6-5, the J gene TRBJ1-5; D remains unclear. This CDR3 comprises 14 residues. Germline assignment: CDR1 MNHEY and CDR2 SVGAGI. V lost 4 bases and J 1 base, leaving 8 bases between the germline ends. CDR3 loop: CASSFQESNQPQHF. CDR3 in DNA: TGTGCCAGCAGTTTTCAGGAAAGCAATCAGCCCCAGCATTTT.

The genes are TRBV28 and TRBJ1-2, with TRBD1 as a possible D gene (5 bases). This CDR3 region has 13 residues. CDR1 and CDR2 from the germline V gene are MDHEN and SYDVKM. V gave up 11 bases and J gave up 4 bases, with 17 bases separating them. The CDR3 DNA reads TGTGCCCTCAGGGATTTCTCTTCCTATGGCTACACCTTC. Its translation: CALRDFSSYGYTF.

V is TRBV5-1 and J is TRBJ2-3; 9 nucleotides line up with TRBD2. The CDR3 runs to 15 residues. Germline CDR1 and CDR2: SGHRS and YFSETQ. J lost 11 bases, V lost 4 bases, and 14 bases had no gene match. The CDR3 is CASSPELAGAGRQYF. Written as DNA, the CDR3 is TGCGCCAGCAGCCCCGAGTTAGCGGGGGCGGGGAGGCAGTATTTT.

This clone was seen just once. The J gene is TRBJ1-4, the V gene TRBV28; the D gene is possibly TRBD1 (6 bases). The CDR3 has 14 residues. The ends were cut back, 3 bases at V and 3 bases at J, with 8 bases in the middle. Germline CDR1 MDHEN, CDR2 SYDVKM. DNA for the CDR3: TGTGCCAGCAGTTTCAAGGGGGCTAATGAAAAACTGTTTTTT. This gives the protein CASSFKGANEKLFF.

CDR3 region: CASSDYQREQYF. The CDR3 DNA is TGTGCCAGCAGTGACTATCAGAGGGAGCAGTACTTC. The V call is TRBV2, the J call TRBJ2-7; D unclear. The germline gives CDR1 SNHLY, CDR2 FYNNEI. Trimming removed 3 bases from V and 7 bases from J, with 10 bases in between. The CDR3 runs to 12 residues.

The chain uses TRBV28 and TRBJ1-2, with 8 bases matching TRBD1. The CDR3 is made up of 12 amino acids. CDR1 is MDHEN, CDR2 SYDVKM, per germline. V gave up 8 bases and J gave up 6 bases; unmatched junction bases: 5. CDR3 sequence reads: CASEQGEDGYTF. The CDR3 region has the DNA TGTGCCAGCGAACAGGGGGAAGATGGCTACACCTTC.

This clone was observed a single time. This sequence joins TRBV6-6 and TRBJ1-1; 9 bases align to TRBD1. V gave up 7 bases and J gave up 4 bases; unmatched junction bases: 13. In germline, CDR1 is MNHNY, CDR2 SVGAGI (reference sequence). The CDR3 extends over 16 amino acids. Here the CDR3 DNA reads TGTGCCAGCAATCAACCTAAACAGGGGGCGGTCACTGAAGCTTTCTTT. It is translated as CASNQPKQGAVTEAFF.

This rearrangement joins TRBV11-1 to TRBJ2-7, with 9 bases that match TRBD1. Germline CDR1 is SGHAT and CDR2 is FQDESV (reference sequence). V shed 3 bases and J 6 bases; nucleotides not matched to a gene: 3. The CDR3 is 13 amino acids. DNA for the CDR3: TGTGCCAGCAGCTTGGACAGGGGTTCCGAGCAGTACTTC. Its translation is CASSLDRGSEQYF.

This sequence joins TRBV6-5 and TRBJ2-6; possible D gene TRBD2, 5 bases. The germline V gene encodes CDR1 MNHEY and CDR2 SVGAGI. Deletions cut 6 bases from V and 4 bases from J, with 13 bases between. The CDR3 runs 15 residues. CDR3: CASRQTGLGANVLTF. The CDR3 bases are TGTGCCAGCAGGCAAACGGGGTTGGGGGCCAACGTCCTGACTTTC.

The V gene is TRBV28, the J gene TRBJ2-7; TRBD2 is a possible D gene (5 bases). V was trimmed by 5 bases and J by 4 bases, leaving 18 bases between them. The CDR3 has 15 amino acids. The germline gives CDR1 MDHEN, CDR2 SYDVKM. The CDR3, as DNA: TGTGCCAGCAGTGTGGGTGTCCGGGATTTATACGAGCAGTACTTC. Translating it yields CASSVGVRDLYEQYF. Complete variable domain (other parts from reference TRBV28 and TRBJ2-7): DVKVTQSSRYLVKRTGEKVFLECVQDMDHENMFWYRQDPGLGLRLIYFSYDVKMKEKGDIPEGYSVSREKKERFSLILESASTNQTSMYLCASSVGVRDLYEQYFGPGTRLTVT.

V is TRBV5-1 and J is TRBJ2-2; D unclear. V was cut by 1 base and J by 3 bases, with 7 bases left in between. CDR3 length equals 14 residues. Germline CDR1 and CDR2: SGHRS and YFSETQ. For the CDR3, the DNA is TGCGCCAGCAGCTTGTGGTCGGACACCGGGGAGCTGTTTTTT. Its protein product is CASSLWSDTGELFF.

The V gene is TRBV7-3, the J gene TRBJ1-6; D is ambiguous. V shed 5 bases and J shed 4 bases, with 6 bases lying between them. The CDR3 covers 13 residues. Germline V CDR1 and CDR2: SGHTA, FQGTGA. CDR3 nucleotide sequence: TGTGCCAGCAGCCTACTGTATAATTCACCCCTCCACTTT. Its protein product is CASSLLYNSPLHF.

This chain uses TRBV27 with TRBJ2-2, with D perhaps TRBD2 (6 bases). Germline values: CDR1 MNHEY, CDR2 SMNVEV (reference sequence). The CDR3 has 15 amino acids. Trimming pared 7 bases from V and 1 base from J, leaving 13 bases between. Here the CDR3 reads CASTSLGGNTGELFF. The CDR3 DNA reads TGTGCCAGCACCAGTTTGGGGGGGAACACCGGGGAGCTGTTTTTT.

The genes are TRBV7-8 and TRBJ1-5, with 11 bases lining up with TRBD1. Germline CDR1 and CDR2: SGHVS and FQNEAQ. This CDR3 is built from 15 residues. V lost 4 bases to trimming and J lost 7 bases; unmatched junction nucleotides: 6. CDR3 nucleotides: TGTGCCAGCAGCTCGGGACAGGGGGTTTACCAGCCCCAGCATTTT. This codes for CASSSGQGVYQPQHF.

The J gene is TRBJ1-1, the V gene TRBV6-6, with 10 bases identical to TRBD1. Germline CDR1 MNHNY, CDR2 SVGAGI (reference sequence). CDR3 length: 14 residues. V lost 8 bases, J lost 3 bases, and 6 bases stayed unmatched. The CDR3 bases are TGTGCCAGCCTAACGGACAGGGGGGACACTGAAGCTTTCTTT. This codes for CASLTDRGDTEAFF.